This T cell receptor (beta chain) was recorded in a study of control samples from healthy donors and cancer patients. Sequencing was performed with immunoSEQ multiplex PCR; in TCRdb, only in-frame clones are kept and a portion is missing. This table holds 150,000 or so clones, 70% to 90% found once. J gave up 9 bases and V 3 bases, and 10 bases lay outside the gene matches. CDR1 and CDR2 (germline): PRHDT, FYEKMQ (reference sequence). The CDR3 has 16 amino acids. The sequenced sample consisted of blood. The rearrangement links TRBV13 to TRBJ2-1; 11 nucleotides align to TRBD2. The receptor was isolated from a man aged 25-45 years in good health. The CDR3 spells CASSFQLAGGPSEQFF. CDR3 nucleotides: TGTGCCAGCAGCTTCCAATTAGCGGGAGGGCCTAGTGAGCAGTTCTTC.